This T cell receptor (beta chain) was captured by sequencing in a study of PD-1 blockade in classical Hodgkin lymphoma. Study-level findings and limits: For complete responders, baseline diversity was comparable to that of newly diagnosed patients.

Trimming left V 0 bases short and J 6 bases short, with 20 bases between. The CDR3 length is 18 residues. Germline assignment: CDR1 SGHTA and CDR2 FQGNSA. To note about this clone: What it binds is not known.

Only in-frame clones appear in the TCRdb table, and some are missing; sequencing was by immunoSEQ multiplex PCR. This table holds approximately 100,000 clones, approximately 90% found once. All patients relapsed after autologous stem cell transplantation, and brentuximab vedotin exposure varied. The rearrangement joins TRBV7-2 to TRBJ2-2; D ambiguous. Here the sequenced sample was peripheral blood mononuclear cells (PBMCs), taken before the second cycle of nivolumab. The receptor was isolated from a human donor with classical Hodgkin lymphoma. The CDR3 DNA reads TGTGCCAGCAGCTTAGCATTACTTTGGGCAGGCTCCGCCGGGGAGCTGTTTTTT. It is translated as CASSLALLWAGSAGELFF.